A single sample gave rise to the 26 T cell receptor beta chains below, sequenced in a study of identifying expanded T cells in peripheral blood. This table comes from immunoSEQ multiplex PCR, and its TCRdb copy is limited to in-frame clones, with some not included. The sample has approximately 120,000 clones, about 87% seen once; the top ten hold 6.5% to 9%. The sequenced sample consisted of blood. Receptors originate from a person aged 18-69 years in good health.

The chain recombines TRBV4-3 with TRBJ1-1; D uncertain. This CDR3 spans 13 amino acids. Germline CDR1 and CDR2: LGHNA and YSLEER. Trimming removed 1 base from V and 5 bases from J, with 8 bases in between. CDR3 loop: CASSQAGRTEAFF. The CDR3, as DNA: TGCGCCAGCAGCCAAGCGGGGAGGACTGAAGCTTTCTTT.

The V and J genes are TRBV18 and TRBJ1-2; 9 bases are shared with TRBD1. The CDR3 length is 15 residues. Germline V gene data show CDR1 as KGHSH and CDR2 as LQKENI. V trimming: 6 bases; J trimming: 0 bases; junction bases outside the gene matches: 5. CDR3 loop: CASSPGQGPNYGYTF. In DNA form, the CDR3 reads TGTGCCAGCTCTCCCGGACAGGGGCCTAACTATGGCTACACCTTC. The entire variable domain, with the rest obtained from reference TRBV18 and TRBJ1-2, is as follows: NAGVMQNPRHLVRRRGQEARLRCSPMKGHSHVYWYRQLPEEGLKFMVYLQKENIIDESGMPKERFSAEFPKEGPSILRIQQVVRGDSAAYFCASSPGQGPNYGYTFGSGTRLTVV.

V and J are TRBV30 and TRBJ1-6, with D possibly TRBD1 on 5 matching bases. V lost 2 bases and J lost 0, with 8 bases in between. CDR1 GTSNPN and CDR2 SVGIG come from the germline V gene (reference sequence). There are 15 residues in the CDR3. This CDR3 reads CAWSSGSSYNSPLHF. In DNA, the CDR3 is TGTGCCTGGAGTTCAGGGAGCTCCTATAATTCACCCCTCCACTTT.

This rearrangement joins TRBV5-4 to TRBJ2-1; D possibly uses TRBD1 or TRBD2 (5 bases each). The CDR3 consists of 15 residues. V gave up 0 bases and J gave up 0 bases, with 7 bases separating them. Germline CDR1 is SGHNT and CDR2 is YYREEE (reference sequence). CDR3 coding DNA: TGTGCCAGCAGCTTGGGAGGGGTCTCCTACAATGAGCAGTTCTTC. It encodes CASSLGGVSYNEQFF.

V and J are TRBV5-1 and TRBJ1-6; D is ambiguous. Trimming took off 0 bases at V and 7 bases at J, with 14 bases between the two ends. The CDR3 has 16 amino acids. Germline-derived CDR1 and CDR2 are SGHRS and YFSETQ. Here the CDR3 DNA reads TGCGCCAGCAGCTTGGAAGCGGGTTTGGTGAATTCACCCCTCCACTTT. Protein: CASSLEAGLVNSPLHF.

This clone was detected only a few times. V gene TRBV9 combines with J gene TRBJ2-3; D not resolved. The germline gives CDR1 SGDLS, CDR2 YYNGEE. CDR3 size: 14 residues. The V end lost 2 bases, the J end lost 2 bases, and 9 bases lay between the germline ends. CDR3 loop: CASSVSGTTDTQYF. CDR3 nucleotides: TGTGCCAGCAGCGTTTCAGGTACCACAGATACGCAGTATTTT.

J is TRBJ1-2 and V is TRBV6-5; 8 bases agree with TRBD1. Trimming at V came to 2 bases and at J to 5 bases, leaving 4 bases not matched to a gene. This CDR3 comprises 14 residues. CDR1 is MNHEY, CDR2 SVGAGI, per germline. CDR3 amino acids: CASSYQGQGYGYTF. In DNA form, the CDR3 reads TGTGCCAGCAGTTACCAAGGACAGGGTTATGGCTACACCTTC.

V and J are TRBV7-2 and TRBJ1-1; TRBD1 agrees at 7 bases. CDR3 size: 14 residues. V lost 6 bases, J lost 7 bases, and 11 bases stayed unmatched. Germline V gene data show CDR1 as SGHTA and CDR2 as FQGNSA. CDR3 nucleotides: TGTGCCAGCAGTCTAGGAGGGGGCAGTCTTGAAGCTTTCTTT. Encoded protein: CASSLGGGSLEAFF.

This clone was seen only a few times. This chain uses TRBV7-9 with TRBJ2-7, with unresolved D. The V end was cut by 1 base, the J end by 3 bases, with 10 bases between. The CDR3 loop spans 14 amino acids. Germline V gives CDR1 SEHNR, CDR2 FQNEAQ (reference sequence). Written as DNA, the CDR3 is TGTGCCAGCAGCTTAGACTTACAAGACTACGAGCAGTACTTC. Its protein product is CASSLDLQDYEQYF.

To note about this clone: The junction differs from germline at one of its ends, possibly a read error. The V call is TRBV2, the J call TRBJ1-1; D perhaps matches TRBD1 (5 bases). The CDR3 contains 11 residues. Germline-derived CDR1 and CDR2 are SNHLY and FYNNEI. CDR3 coding DNA: TGTGCCAGCAGTTACCACCCACAGGCTATTTTT. Translated: CASSYHPQAIF.

This clone has just a few counts. The rearrangement joins TRBV2 to TRBJ1-2, with D uncertain. This CDR3 comprises 12 residues. Germline V gene lookup returns CDR1 SNHLY and CDR2 FYNNEI. Trimming took 5 bases from V and 2 from J, leaving 6 bases between them. CDR3 loop: CASSSGNYGYTF. The CDR3 nucleotides are TGTGCCAGCAGTTCGGGGAACTATGGCTACACCTTC.

This chain joins TRBV6-5 and TRBJ2-7; 7 bases line up with TRBD2. With 5 bases clipped from V and 6 bases from J, the junction kept 4 bases outside the gene matches. From germline, CDR1 is MNHEY and CDR2 SVGAGI. This CDR3 is built from 12 residues. The CDR3 reads CASSPGRGEQYF. The CDR3 bases are TGTGCCAGCAGTCCAGGGAGGGGCGAGCAGTACTTC.

The J gene is TRBJ2-7, the V gene TRBV23-1, with D perhaps matching TRBD1 (6 bases). TRBV23-1 is marked as an open reading frame, function uncertain. V was trimmed by 11 bases and J by 1 base, leaving 21 bases between them. This CDR3 comprises 15 residues. The chain's CDR3 is CARNKGTKPSYEQYF. The DNA for the CDR3 is TGCGCCCGAAACAAAGGGACAAAACCATCCTACGAGCAGTACTTC.

The chain is built from TRBV7-2 and TRBJ1-2, with 8 bases lining up with TRBD1. Trimming cost V 1 base and J 2 bases; bases outside gene matches: 6. Germline V gene data show CDR1 as SGHTA and CDR2 as FQGNSA. The CDR3 is 16 amino acids. The CDR3 loop reads CASSLGDRGLNYGYTF. The DNA of the CDR3 is TGTGCCAGCAGCTTAGGAGACAGGGGCCTCAACTATGGCTACACCTTC. Looking up the rest from reference TRBV7-2 and TRBJ1-2 gives the full variable domain: GAGVSQSPSNKVTEKGKDVELRCDPISGHTALYWYRQSLGQGLEFLIYFQGNSAPDKSGLPSDRFSAERTGGSVSTLTIQRTQQEDSAVYLCASSLGDRGLNYGYTFGSGTRLTVV.

This chain links TRBV5-1 with TRBJ1-2; 7 nucleotides agree with TRBD1. V gave up 1 base and J gave up 7 bases; unmatched junction bases: 7. Germline assignment: CDR1 SGHRS and CDR2 YFSETQ. This CDR3 has 14 amino acids. The CDR3 protein is CASSLTGEVGGYTF. The CDR3 DNA reads as TGCGCCAGCAGCTTGACAGGGGAGGTTGGTGGCTACACCTTC.

This chain links TRBV5-8 with TRBJ2-7; D call uncertain. Germline V CDR1 and CDR2: SGHTS, YDEGEE. This CDR3 is built from 16 residues. The V gene lost 1 base and the J gene lost 2 bases, with 16 bases spanning the gap. The CDR3: CASSLYRTLPTYEQYF. The CDR3 nucleotides are TGTGCCAGCAGCTTGTACCGGACCCTACCCACCTACGAGCAGTACTTC.

This clone showed up just once. The rearrangement joins TRBV10-3 to TRBJ2-7; 9 nucleotides line up with TRBD1. The CDR3 consists of 15 residues. V was clipped by 3 bases and J by 2 bases; unmatched bases: 5. Per the germline V gene, CDR1 is ENHRY and CDR2 is SYGVKD. The CDR3 here is CAISDWDRDTYEQYF. The CDR3, as DNA: TGTGCCATCAGTGACTGGGACAGGGATACCTACGAGCAGTACTTC.

The chain recombines TRBV19 with TRBJ2-2, with D perhaps assigned TRBD1 or TRBD2 (5 bases each). This CDR3 contains 14 residues. V lost 0 bases, J lost 7 bases, and 9 bases lay in between. Germline V lookup: CDR1 LNHDA, CDR2 SQIVND (reference sequence). This chain's CDR3 is CASSIDLGVGELFF. CDR3 DNA sequence: TGTGCCAGTAGTATAGATCTGGGGGTCGGGGAGCTGTTTTTT.

The CDR3 sequence: CASTPISQETQYF. The CDR3 coding sequence is TGTGCCAGCACCCCAATATCACAAGAGACCCAGTACTTC. The chain recombines TRBV6-1 with TRBJ2-5; no definite D call. V was pared by 7 bases and J by 2 bases, with 11 bases between. This CDR3 contains 13 residues. Germline assignment: CDR1 MNHNS and CDR2 SASEGT.

The rearrangement uses TRBV6-5 and TRBJ2-7, with D possibly being TRBD1 (7 bases). Trimming cost V 6 bases and J 3 bases, with 15 bases left between them. The CDR3 has 14 residues. Germline CDR1 reads MNHEY; CDR2 reads SVGAGI. For the CDR3, the DNA is TGTGCCAGCAGCCCAGGGGGGTCCGGCTACGAGCAGTACTTC. Translating gives CASSPGGSGYEQYF.

This chain uses TRBV7-3 with TRBJ2-2; D not resolved. The CDR3 is 13 amino acids. Germline V gene lookup returns CDR1 SGHTA and CDR2 FQGTGA. V shed 4 bases and J shed 4 bases, with 7 bases lying between them. DNA for the CDR3: TGTGCCAGCAGCTCCTCGGGCACCGGGGAGCTGTTTTTT. This gives the protein CASSSSGTGELFF.

This clone has only a few counts. The rearrangement joins TRBV11-1 to TRBJ2-7; 10 bases match TRBD2. Germline V lookup: CDR1 SGHAT, CDR2 FQDESV (reference sequence). The J segment lost 1 base and the V segment lost 6 bases, leaving 9 bases of the junction unmatched. The CDR3 consists of 16 residues. CDR3 sequence reads: CASSPRGLAKSYEQYF. CDR3 in DNA: TGTGCCAGCAGTCCGAGGGGACTAGCGAAATCCTACGAGCAGTACTTC. The full variable domain, its missing parts supplied by reference TRBV11-1 and TRBJ2-7, is EAEVAQSPRYKITEKSQAVAFWCDPISGHATLYWYRQILGQGPELLVQFQDESVVDDSQLPKDRFSAERLKGVDSTLKIQPAELGDSAMYLCASSPRGLAKSYEQYFGPGTRLTVT.

V and J are TRBV2 and TRBJ1-4, with a tentative D call TRBD1 (6 bases). V shed 8 bases and J shed 7 bases, with 17 bases lying between them. The germline V gene encodes CDR1 SNHLY and CDR2 FYNNEI. The CDR3 length is 14 residues. The CDR3 protein is CASGGGPELEKLFF. CDR3 DNA sequence: TGTGCCAGCGGCGGGGGCCCCGAGCTTGAAAAACTGTTTTTT.

The rearrangement uses TRBV5-1 and TRBJ2-5, with D perhaps assigned TRBD1 or TRBD2 (6 bases each). The V and J ends lost 5 bases and 5 bases respectively, with 19 bases between them. The length of the CDR3 is 15 residues. Germline CDR1 is SGHRS and CDR2 is YFSETQ. CDR3 sequence (DNA): TGCGCCAGCAGACTTACTCCGACAGGAGGGGAGACCCAGTACTTC. It encodes CASRLTPTGGETQYF.

V usage is TRBV7-9 and J usage is TRBJ2-1; possible D gene TRBD1, 6 bases. Germline V lookup: CDR1 SEHNR, CDR2 FQNEAQ (reference sequence). The CDR3 extends over 15 amino acids. V lost 4 bases and J 6 bases, leaving 16 bases between the germline ends. The DNA for the CDR3 is TGTGCCAGCAGCTCCGGGCAGGGGACGCTCAATGAGCAGTTCTTC. It translates to CASSSGQGTLNEQFF.

The count of this clone is one. The chain uses TRBV5-5 and TRBJ2-7; the D is unclear. Trimming removed 1 base at V and 0 bases at J, with 11 bases between. The V gene's germline CDR1 is SGHKS and CDR2 YYEKEE (reference sequence). This CDR3 region has 15 residues. CDR3 coding DNA: TGTGCCAGCAGCTTGAATGATGGGTTCTCCTACGAGCAGTACTTC. This encodes CASSLNDGFSYEQYF. Combining the CDR3 with reference TRBV5-5 and TRBJ2-7 gives the whole variable domain DAGVTQSPTHLIKTRGQQVTLRCSPISGHKSVSWYQQVLGQGPQFIFQYYEKEERGRGNFPDRFSARQFPNYSSELNVNALLLGDSALYLCASSLNDGFSYEQYFGPGTRLTVT.